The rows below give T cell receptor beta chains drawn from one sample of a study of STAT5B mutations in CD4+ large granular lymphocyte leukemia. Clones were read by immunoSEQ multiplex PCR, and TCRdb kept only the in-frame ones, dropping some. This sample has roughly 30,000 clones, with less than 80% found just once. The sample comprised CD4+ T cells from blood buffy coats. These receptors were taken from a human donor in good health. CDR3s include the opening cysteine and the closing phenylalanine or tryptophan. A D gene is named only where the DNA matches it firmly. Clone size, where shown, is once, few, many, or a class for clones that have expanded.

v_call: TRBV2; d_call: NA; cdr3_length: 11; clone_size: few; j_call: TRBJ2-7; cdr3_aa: CASSVGGGQYF; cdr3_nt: TGTGCCAGCAGTGTCGGGGGTGGGCAGTACTTC
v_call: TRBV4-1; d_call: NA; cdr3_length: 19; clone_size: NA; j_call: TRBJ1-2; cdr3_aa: CASSQDSSAWGRTNYGYTF; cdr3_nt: TGCGCCAGCAGCCAAGATTCCAGTGCATGGGGGAGGACTAACTATGGCTACACCTTC
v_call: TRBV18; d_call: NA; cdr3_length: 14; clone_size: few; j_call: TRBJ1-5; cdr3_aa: CASSPSGGAQPQHF; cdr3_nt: TGTGCCAGCTCACCCTCCGGCGGGGCCCAGCCCCAGCATTTT
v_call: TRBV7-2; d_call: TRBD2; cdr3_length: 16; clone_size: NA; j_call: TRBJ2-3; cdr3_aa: CASRLGLAGAGDTQYF; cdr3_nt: TGTGCCAGCAGATTAGGGCTAGCGGGAGCAGGAGATACGCAGTATTTT
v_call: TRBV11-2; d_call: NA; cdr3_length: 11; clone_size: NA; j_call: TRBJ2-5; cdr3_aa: CASSFSETQYF; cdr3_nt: TGTGCCAGCAGCTTCTCAGAGACCCAGTACTTC
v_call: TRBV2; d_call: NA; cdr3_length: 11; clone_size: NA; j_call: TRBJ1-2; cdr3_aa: CASKLDYGYTF; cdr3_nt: TGTGCCAGCAAGTTAGACTATGGCTACACCTTC
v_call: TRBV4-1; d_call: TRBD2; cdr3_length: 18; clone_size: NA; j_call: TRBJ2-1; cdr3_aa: CASSQVGTSGRGYNEQFF; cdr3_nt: TGCGCCAGCAGCCAAGTTGGGACTAGCGGGAGGGGATACAATGAGCAGTTCTTC
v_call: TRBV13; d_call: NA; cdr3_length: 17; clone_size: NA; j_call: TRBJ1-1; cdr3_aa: CASSRGSTAVGGTEAFF; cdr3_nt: TGTGCCAGCAGCCGTGGTTCGACAGCGGTCGGTGGGACTGAAGCTTTCTTT
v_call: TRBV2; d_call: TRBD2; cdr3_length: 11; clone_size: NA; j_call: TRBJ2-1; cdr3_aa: CASRGAGREFF; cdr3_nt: TGTGCCAGCAGAGGAGCGGGGAGGGAGTTCTTC
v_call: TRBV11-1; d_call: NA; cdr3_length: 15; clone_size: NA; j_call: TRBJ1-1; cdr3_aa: CASSLYGSVNTEAFF; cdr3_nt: TGTGCCAGCAGCTTATACGGCTCCGTAAACACTGAAGCTTTCTTT
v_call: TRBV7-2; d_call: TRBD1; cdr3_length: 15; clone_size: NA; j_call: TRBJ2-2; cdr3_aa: CASRGQGALTGELFF; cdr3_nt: TGTGCCAGCAGGGGACAGGGGGCTTTAACCGGGGAGCTGTTTTTT
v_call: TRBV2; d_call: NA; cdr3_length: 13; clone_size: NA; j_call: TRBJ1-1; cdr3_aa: CASSGQINTEAFF; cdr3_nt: TGTGCCAGCTCCGGACAGATTAACACTGAAGCTTTCTTT
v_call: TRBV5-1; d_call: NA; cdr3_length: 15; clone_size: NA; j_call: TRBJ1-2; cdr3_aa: CASSLAPRDSVSYTF; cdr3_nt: TGCGCCAGCAGCTTGGCCCCCAGGGATTCGGTTAGCTACACCTTC
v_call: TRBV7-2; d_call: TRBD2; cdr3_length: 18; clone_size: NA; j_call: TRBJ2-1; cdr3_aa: CASSLATSGRGSYNEQFF; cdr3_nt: TGTGCCAGCAGCTTAGCGACTAGCGGGAGAGGTTCCTACAATGAGCAGTTCTTC
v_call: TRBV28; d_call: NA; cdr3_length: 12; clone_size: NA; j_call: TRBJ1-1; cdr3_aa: CASKTGKAEAFF; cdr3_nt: TGTGCCAGCAAGACGGGTAAGGCTGAAGCTTTCTTT
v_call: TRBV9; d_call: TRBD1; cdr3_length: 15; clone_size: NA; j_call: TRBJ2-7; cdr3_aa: CASSPEGQSFYEQYF; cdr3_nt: TGTGCCAGCAGCCCTGAGGGACAGAGCTTCTACGAGCAGTACTTC
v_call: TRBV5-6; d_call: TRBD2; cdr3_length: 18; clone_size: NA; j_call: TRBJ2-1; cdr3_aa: CASSWGVIQRESYNEQFF; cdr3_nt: TGTGCCAGCAGCTGGGGGGTGATACAGCGGGAGTCCTACAATGAGCAGTTCTTC
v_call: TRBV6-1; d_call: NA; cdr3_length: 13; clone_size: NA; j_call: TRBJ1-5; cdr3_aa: CASSAQGGQPQHF; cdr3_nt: TGTGCCAGCAGTGCCCAGGGCGGCCAGCCCCAGCATTTT
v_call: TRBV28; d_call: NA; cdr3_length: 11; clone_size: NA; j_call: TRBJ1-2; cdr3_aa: CASSFSFGYTF; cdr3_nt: TGTGCCAGCAGTTTTAGCTTTGGCTACACCTTC
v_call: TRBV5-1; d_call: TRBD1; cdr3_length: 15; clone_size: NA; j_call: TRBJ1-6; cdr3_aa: CASSFTTGDDSPLHF; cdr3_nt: TGCGCCAGCAGCTTTACCACAGGGGACGATTCACCCCTCCACTTT
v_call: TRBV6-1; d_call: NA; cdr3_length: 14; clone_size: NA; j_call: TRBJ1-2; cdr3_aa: CASSDFRVDYGYTF; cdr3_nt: TGTGCCAGCAGTGATTTCAGGGTGGACTATGGCTACACCTTC
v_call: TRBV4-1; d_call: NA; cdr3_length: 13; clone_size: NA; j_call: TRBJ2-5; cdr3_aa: CASSQWQAETQYF; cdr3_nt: TGCGCCAGCAGCCAATGGCAGGCGGAGACCCAGTACTTC